These T cell receptor beta chains were read from a single sample in a study of T cells in Graves' hyperthyroidism and ophthalmopathy. Each CDR3 protein gets one entry after TCRdb re-called the multiplex PCR reads with MiXCR. The sample has about 420,000 distinct CDR3 sequences, about 13% seen once; the top ten hold about 5%. The sequenced sample was blood. These receptors were obtained from a woman aged 18 to 35 with Graves' hyperthyroidism. The CDR3 runs from the conserved cysteine through the conserved F or W. D genes are given only for firm matches. The size of a clone is reported for some rows only, either as once, few or many, or as a class for expanded clones.

J: TRBJ2-3; V: TRBV20-1; D: TRBD2; size: many; DNA: TGCAGTGCCTTGACTAGCGGGATCACAGATACGCAGTATTTT; CDR3: CSALTSGITDTQYF
J: TRBJ2-1; V: TRBV7-2; D: TRBD2; size: many; DNA: TGTGCCAGCAGCACGACTAGCAGTCCTTTCGATGAGCAGTTCTTC; CDR3: CASSTTSSPFDEQFF
J: TRBJ1-6; V: TRBV9; D: -; size: few; DNA: TGTGCCAGCAGCGATGGGACCCCCGGGGGTAATTCACCCCTCCACTTT; CDR3: CASSDGTPGGNSPLHF
J: TRBJ2-7; V: TRBV28; D: -; size: many; DNA: TGTGCCAGCACCCTCTCGGTGGGCGAGCAGTACTTC; CDR3: CASTLSVGEQYF
J: TRBJ2-3; V: TRBV6-4; D: -; size: -; DNA: TGTGCCAGCAGTGACTCCTTCCCCACAGATACGCAGTATTTT; CDR3: CASSDSFPTDTQYF
J: TRBJ2-5; V: TRBV3-1; D: TRBD1; size: many; DNA: TGTGCCAGCAGCCGACAGGGTCTAGAGACCCAGTACTTC; CDR3: CASSRQGLETQYF
J: TRBJ1-2; V: TRBV3-1; D: TRBD1; size: many; DNA: TGTGCCAGCAGCCCCGCGGGGAGGGGGCGCGATGGCTACACCTTC; CDR3: CASSPAGRGRDGYTF
J: TRBJ1-2; V: TRBV30; D: -; size: many; DNA: TGTGCCTGGAGTGTAACAGGGATTTATGGCTACACCTTC; CDR3: CAWSVTGIYGYTF
J: TRBJ2-7; V: TRBV12-3/TRBV12-4; D: TRBD2; size: many; DNA: TGTGCCAGCAGTTTAGGGCTCCAAGCGGGAGGGCCGGGGATAGACTACGAGCAGTACTTC; CDR3: CASSLGLQAGGPGIDYEQYF
J: TRBJ1-2; V: TRBV6-5; D: -; size: -; DNA: TGTGCCAGCAGTTACTCAAGGAGGAGGGGACGGTATGGCTACACCTTC; CDR3: CASSYSRRRGRYGYTF
J: TRBJ2-2; V: TRBV7-2; D: -; size: few; DNA: TGTGCCAGCAGCTCAGATGGACTGAACACCGGGGAGCTGTTTTTT; CDR3: CASSSDGLNTGELFF
J: TRBJ2-5; V: TRBV13; D: -; size: few; DNA: TGTGCCAGCAGCTCGACAGGTGCCACTTACTTC; CDR3: CASSSTGATYF
J: TRBJ2-2; V: TRBV6-2/TRBV6-3; D: TRBD2; size: few; DNA: TGTGCCAGCAGTTACTCGAGGAGTAGCGGGAGGGCAAACACCGGGGAGCTGTTTTTT; CDR3: CASSYSRSSGRANTGELFF
J: TRBJ1-6; V: TRBV12-3/TRBV12-4; D: -; size: few; DNA: TGTGCCAGCAGTTTCTTAAACCTCTATAATTCACCCCTCCACTTT; CDR3: CASSFLNLYNSPLHF
J: TRBJ2-2; V: TRBV5-1; D: TRBD2; size: many; DNA: TGTGCCAGCAGCCTCCTAGCGGGAAACACCGGGGAGCTGTTTTTT; CDR3: CASSLLAGNTGELFF
J: TRBJ1-1; V: TRBV4-3; D: TRBD1; size: -; DNA: TGCGCCAGCAGCCAAGATCGCAGGGGGACCACTGAAGCTTTCTTT; CDR3: CASSQDRRGTTEAFF
J: TRBJ2-1; V: TRBV5-5; D: TRBD1; size: -; DNA: TGTGCCAGCAGGAAGACAGGGGTCAATGAGCAGTTCTTC; CDR3: CASRKTGVNEQFF
J: TRBJ2-5; V: TRBV12-3/TRBV12-4; D: TRBD1; size: many; DNA: TGTGCCAGCACTCCTACAGGGGAGGAGACCCAGTACTTC; CDR3: CASTPTGEETQYF
J: TRBJ2-2; V: TRBV27; D: TRBD1; size: -; DNA: TGTGCCAGCAGTAAACAGGGGGCGAGCGGGGAGCTGTTTTTT; CDR3: CASSKQGASGELFF
J: TRBJ1-4; V: TRBV14; D: TRBD1; size: -; DNA: TGTGCCAGCAGCCAAGGGACGGCAGGGGGATTTGTTGAAAAACTGTTTTTT; CDR3: CASSQGTAGGFVEKLFF
J: TRBJ1-6; V: TRBV28; D: -; size: many; DNA: TGTGCCAGCCAAGTACAGGGATCACCCCTCCACTTT; CDR3: CASQVQGSPLHF
J: TRBJ2-6; V: TRBV5-1; D: -; size: few; DNA: TGCGCCAGCAGCTTGGTTGCGGGGCCCTCTGGGGCCAACGTCCTGACTTTC; CDR3: CASSLVAGPSGANVLTF
J: TRBJ1-2; V: TRBV29-1; D: TRBD1; size: -; DNA: TGCAGCGTTGTCCGGGACAGCCACTATGGCTACACCTTC; CDR3: CSVVRDSHYGYTF
J: TRBJ1-1; V: TRBV28; D: -; size: many; DNA: TGTGCCAGCAGTTTATTAGGGAACACTGAAGCTTTCTTT; CDR3: CASSLLGNTEAFF
J: TRBJ1-1; V: TRBV6-1; D: TRBD1; size: many; DNA: TGTGCCAGCAGTGCGACAGGGGATAGCACTGAAGCTTTCTTT; CDR3: CASSATGDSTEAFF
J: TRBJ2-3; V: TRBV20-1; D: TRBD2; size: many; DNA: TGCAGTGCTGATAGCGGGGGCGGCACAGATACGCAGTATTTT; CDR3: CSADSGGGTDTQYF
J: TRBJ1-1; V: TRBV28; D: TRBD1; size: -; DNA: TGTGCCAGCAGTTTCACCGGGACAGGGAACACTGAAGCTTTCTTT; CDR3: CASSFTGTGNTEAFF
J: TRBJ2-4; V: TRBV2; D: -; size: few; DNA: TGTGCCAGCAGTGAAGCGACAGGGAGGTCGAAAAACATTCAGTACTTC; CDR3: CASSEATGRSKNIQYF
J: TRBJ2-1; V: TRBV27; D: -; size: few; DNA: TGTGCCAGCAGTTTGGGAGCGGGTCCGTCCTACAATGAGCAGTTCTTC; CDR3: CASSLGAGPSYNEQFF
J: TRBJ1-5; V: TRBV10-3; D: -; size: few; DNA: TGTGCCATCGAGAGTCCAAATCAGCCCCAGCATTTT; CDR3: CAIESPNQPQHF
J: TRBJ1-4; V: TRBV12-3/TRBV12-4; D: -; size: many; DNA: TGTGCCAGCAGTTTAGGACAGAGAGTTACTAATGAAAAACTGTTTTTT; CDR3: CASSLGQRVTNEKLFF
J: TRBJ2-1; V: TRBV7-9; D: TRBD1; size: many; DNA: TGTGCCAGCAGCTTTTCCGGGACAGCGGCCTACAATGAGCAGTTCTTC; CDR3: CASSFSGTAAYNEQFF
J: TRBJ2-3; V: TRBV7-9; D: -; size: many; DNA: TGTGCCAGCTCCCCCCGTGGTGCTCGGAGCACAGATACGCAGTATTTT; CDR3: CASSPRGARSTDTQYF
J: TRBJ1-1; V: TRBV12-3/TRBV12-4; D: -; size: many; DNA: TGTGCCAGCAGTTTAGCGGTTGGGGGACCCATGAACACTGAAGCTTTCTTT; CDR3: CASSLAVGGPMNTEAFF
J: TRBJ1-1; V: TRBV12-3/TRBV12-4; D: -; size: -; DNA: TGTGCCAGCAGCCAGGAGACTGAAGCTTCCTTT; CDR3: CASSQETEASF
J: TRBJ1-3; V: TRBV20-1; D: -; size: few; DNA: TGCAGTTATAGGGGGGGAAACACCATATATTTT; CDR3: CSYRGGNTIYF
J: TRBJ2-5; V: TRBV28; D: TRBD2; size: many; DNA: TGTGCCAGCAGTTTAGTGGCGCTAGCGGGAAGTAGAAAGACCCAGTACTTC; CDR3: CASSLVALAGSRKTQYF
J: TRBJ1-6; V: TRBV9; D: TRBD1; size: -; DNA: TGTGCCAGCAGCACCCGGGACAGGGATTCGTCTTATAATTCACCCCTCCACTTT; CDR3: CASSTRDRDSSYNSPLHF
J: TRBJ1-1; V: TRBV7-3; D: -; size: few; DNA: TGTGCCAGCAGCCAGTGGCCAGATCAGGGGAGCACTGAAGCTTTCTTT; CDR3: CASSQWPDQGSTEAFF
J: TRBJ1-2; V: TRBV24-1; D: -; size: -; DNA: TGTGCCACCAGTGATCCAGGAAATAACTATGGCTACACCTTC; CDR3: CATSDPGNNYGYTF
J: TRBJ1-1; V: TRBV12-3/TRBV12-4; D: -; size: many; DNA: TGTGCCAGCAGTTTCGGGGGCACTGAAGCTTTCTTT; CDR3: CASSFGGTEAFF
J: TRBJ1-4; V: TRBV4-2; D: -; size: -; DNA: TGTGCCAGCAGCCAAGAGCGCCGGAACAGCATTGAAAAACTGTTTTTT; CDR3: CASSQERRNSIEKLFF
J: TRBJ2-1; V: TRBV7-9; D: -; size: many; DNA: TGTGCCAGCAGCCGGACTGAAACTCTGGGAATAAATGAGCAGTTCTTC; CDR3: CASSRTETLGINEQFF
J: TRBJ1-6; V: TRBV28; D: -; size: many; DNA: TGTGCCAGCAGCGAGACAGTTACTAATTCACCCCTCCACTTT; CDR3: CASSETVTNSPLHF
J: TRBJ2-3; V: TRBV19; D: TRBD2; size: few; DNA: TGTGCCAGTAGTATTCTAGCGGGAGTAGGTACAGATACGCAGTATTTT; CDR3: CASSILAGVGTDTQYF